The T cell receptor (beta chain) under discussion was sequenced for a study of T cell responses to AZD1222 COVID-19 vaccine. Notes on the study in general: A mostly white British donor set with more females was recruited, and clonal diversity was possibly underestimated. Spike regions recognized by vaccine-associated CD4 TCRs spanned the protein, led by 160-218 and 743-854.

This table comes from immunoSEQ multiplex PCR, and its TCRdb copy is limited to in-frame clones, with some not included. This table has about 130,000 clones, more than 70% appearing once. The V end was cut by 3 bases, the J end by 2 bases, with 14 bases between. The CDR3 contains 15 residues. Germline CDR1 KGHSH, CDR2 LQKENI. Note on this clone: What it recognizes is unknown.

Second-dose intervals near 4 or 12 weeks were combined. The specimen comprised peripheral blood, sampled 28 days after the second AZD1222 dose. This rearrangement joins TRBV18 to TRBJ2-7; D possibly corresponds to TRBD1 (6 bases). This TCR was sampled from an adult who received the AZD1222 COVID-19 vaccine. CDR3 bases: TGTGCCAGCTCACCGGCTGCGACAGGCACCTACGAGCAGTACTTC. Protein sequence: CASSPAATGTYEQYF.